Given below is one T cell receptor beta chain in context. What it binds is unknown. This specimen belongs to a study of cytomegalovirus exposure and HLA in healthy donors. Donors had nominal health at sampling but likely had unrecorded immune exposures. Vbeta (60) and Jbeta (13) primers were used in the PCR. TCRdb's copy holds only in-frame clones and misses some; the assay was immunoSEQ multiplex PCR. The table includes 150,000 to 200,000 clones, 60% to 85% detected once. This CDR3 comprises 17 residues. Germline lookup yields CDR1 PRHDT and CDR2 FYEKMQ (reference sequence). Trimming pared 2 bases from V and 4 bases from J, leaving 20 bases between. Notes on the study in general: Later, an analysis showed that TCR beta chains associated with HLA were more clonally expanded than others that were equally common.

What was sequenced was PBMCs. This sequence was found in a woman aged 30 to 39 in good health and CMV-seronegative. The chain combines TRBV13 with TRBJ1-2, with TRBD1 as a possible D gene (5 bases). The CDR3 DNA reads TGTGCCAGCAGCTTATTGGGGCTCACCATCCCCATCTATGGCTACACCTTC. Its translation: CASSLLGLTIPIYGYTF.